This entry is about one T cell receptor beta chain. V dropped 2 bases and J dropped 0 bases, with 10 bases sitting between them. Germline V gene sequence: CDR1 SNHLY, CDR2 FYNNEI. The CDR3 spans 15 residues. The sample comes from a study of blood T cell repertoires in COVID-19. Profiled with immunoSEQ multiplex PCR; TCRdb holds only in-frame clones, not every one. The sample lists some 210,000 clones; approximately 90% were seen once. The V and J genes are TRBV2 and TRBJ1-1; D perhaps matches TRBD1 (6 bases). The clonotype originates from a man aged 30 to 45 with acute or convalescent COVID-19. The sample comprised peripheral blood. In DNA form, the CDR3 reads TGTGCCAGCAGTGAATTAAGGGGGATGAACACTGAAGCTTTCTTT. It is translated as CASSELRGMNTEAFF.